Many counts were recorded for the clone carrying this T cell receptor (beta chain). Its antigen is unidentified. Treatment: oral pan-JAK inhibitor, 5-10 mg twice daily. The sorting of PBMCs gave CD4+ and CD8+ T cells. RNA extraction was followed by reverse transcription into cDNA, which acted as the sequencing template. Profiling relied on immunoSEQ multiplex PCR, and the TCRdb table lists in-frame clones only, not all of them. The data contain about 270,000 clones, around 64% of them singletons. This CDR3 has 14 amino acids. Looked up from germline, CDR1 is MGHRA and CDR2 is YSYEKL. V was pared by 6 bases and J by 1 base, with 9 bases between. The record originates from a study of CD8+ T cells in alopecia areata. Study overall: Patients given treatment had severity scored by the percentage of scalp area affected. Study-wide results and caveats: Patients showed less clear TCR sequence sharing than mice, possibly partly because of HLA diversity.

This receptor was identified in a human donor with alopecia areata. The starting material was CD4+ T cells sorted from blood, obtained at approximately week 52, from a patient treated with tofacitinib. The chain combines TRBV4-1 with TRBJ2-2, with D perhaps matching TRBD1 (5 bases). The CDR3 DNA reads TGCGCCAGCAGGTCGACAGAGAACACCGGGGAGCTGTTTTTT. This sequence encodes CASRSTENTGELFF.